This T cell receptor beta chain was recovered during a study of T cell changes during pregnancy in multiple sclerosis (dated by TCRdb to between 2017 and 2020). A note on the overall study: The study looked at changes in the T cell repertoire across pregnancy in women with multiple sclerosis.

Library preparation employed the immunoSEQ multiplex PCR assay. The clones in this table, taken by TCRdb from immuneACCESS, are in-frame only. Not every clone is retained; where verified, under half of the shortfall comes from an unresolved V gene, and the cause of the rest is unknown. The sample contains about 40,000 clones, approximately 88% of them found a single time. The ten largest clones add up to roughly 4.9% of the sample. The CDR3 holds 13 amino acids from the cysteine to the phenylalanine. CDR3 DNA only is kept here, 39 bases in frame from base 1. The germline V gene gives CDR1 as SGHVS and CDR2 as FQNEAQ. V is pared back by 4 bases and J by 9 bases, with 13 bases lying between the germline termini. On this clone: Its antigen is not yet known. Base-call qualities are not available, and no considerably larger clone is one nucleotide away.

In this chain, TRBV7-8 is recombined with TRBJ2-1, with the D gene not clear enough to name. Sample: peripheral blood, taken in the first trimester of pregnancy. This receptor was identified in a female donor in good health, enrolled as a control in a pregnancy study. The nucleotide sequence is TGTGCCAGCAGCTCCCGCCAGAACACTGAGCAGTTCTTC. Its product reads: CASSSRQNTEQFF.